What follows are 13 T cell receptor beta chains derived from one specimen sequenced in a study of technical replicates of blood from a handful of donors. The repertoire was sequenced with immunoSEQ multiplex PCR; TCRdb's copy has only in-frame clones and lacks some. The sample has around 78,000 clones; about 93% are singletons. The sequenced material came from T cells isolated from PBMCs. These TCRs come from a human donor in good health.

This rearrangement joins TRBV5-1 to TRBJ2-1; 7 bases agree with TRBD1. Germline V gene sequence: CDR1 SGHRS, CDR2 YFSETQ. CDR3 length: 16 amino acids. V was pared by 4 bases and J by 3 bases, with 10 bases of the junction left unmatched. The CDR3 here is CASSRSRQGSYNEQFF. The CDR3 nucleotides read TGCGCCAGCAGCCGCAGTCGACAGGGTAGCTACAATGAGCAGTTCTTC.

CDR3 in DNA: TGTGCCAGCAGTCCCCTACTAGCATATGAGCAGTTCTTC. This codes for CASSPLLAYEQFF. V gene TRBV27 combines with J gene TRBJ2-1, with D possibly TRBD2 on 6 matching bases. Looked up from germline, CDR1 is MNHEY and CDR2 is SMNVEV (reference sequence). The V and J ends lost 5 bases and 8 bases respectively, with 13 bases between them. The CDR3 sequence is 13 residues long.

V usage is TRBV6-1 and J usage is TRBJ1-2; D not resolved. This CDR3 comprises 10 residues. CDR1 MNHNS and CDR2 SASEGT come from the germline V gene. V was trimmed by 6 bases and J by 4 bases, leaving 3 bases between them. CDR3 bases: TGTGCCAGCAGCCTCTATGGCTACACCTTC. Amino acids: CASSLYGYTF.

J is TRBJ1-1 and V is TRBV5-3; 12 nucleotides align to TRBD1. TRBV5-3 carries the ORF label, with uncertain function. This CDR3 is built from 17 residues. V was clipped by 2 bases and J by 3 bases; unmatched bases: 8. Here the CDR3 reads CARSLKGQGARDTEAFF. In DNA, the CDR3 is TGTGCCAGAAGCTTAAAGGGACAGGGGGCTCGGGACACTGAAGCTTTCTTT.

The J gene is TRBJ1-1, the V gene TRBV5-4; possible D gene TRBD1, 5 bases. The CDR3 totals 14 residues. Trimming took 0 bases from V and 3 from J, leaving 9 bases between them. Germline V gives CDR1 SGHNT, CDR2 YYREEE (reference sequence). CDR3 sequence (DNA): TGTGCCAGCAGCTTGGGGGGCGGGGACACTGAAGCTTTCTTT. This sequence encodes CASSLGGGDTEAFF. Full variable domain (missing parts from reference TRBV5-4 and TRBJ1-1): ETGVTQSPTHLIKTRGQQVTLRCSSQSGHNTVSWYQQALGQGPQFIFQYYREEENGRGNFPPRFSGLQFPNYSSELNVNALELDDSALYLCASSLGGGDTEAFFGQGTRLTVV.

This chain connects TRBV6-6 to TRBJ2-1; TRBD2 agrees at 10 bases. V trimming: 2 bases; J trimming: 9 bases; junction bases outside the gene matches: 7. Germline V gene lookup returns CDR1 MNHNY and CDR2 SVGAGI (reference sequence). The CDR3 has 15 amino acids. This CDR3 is CASSYARQREGEQFF. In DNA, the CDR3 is TGTGCCAGCAGTTACGCCCGGCAGCGGGAGGGTGAGCAGTTCTTC.

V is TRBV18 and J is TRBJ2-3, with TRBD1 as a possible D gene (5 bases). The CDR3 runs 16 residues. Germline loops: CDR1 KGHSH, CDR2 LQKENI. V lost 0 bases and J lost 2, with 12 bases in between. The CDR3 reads CASSPPGWTNTDTQYF. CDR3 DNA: TGTGCCAGCTCACCACCGGGCTGGACAAACACAGATACGCAGTATTTT.

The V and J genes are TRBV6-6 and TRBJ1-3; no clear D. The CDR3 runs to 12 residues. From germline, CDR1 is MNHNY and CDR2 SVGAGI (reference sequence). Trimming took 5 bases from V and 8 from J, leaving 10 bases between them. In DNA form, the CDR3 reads TGTGCCAGCAGTGCGACTGTATACACCATATATTTT. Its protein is CASSATVYTIYF.

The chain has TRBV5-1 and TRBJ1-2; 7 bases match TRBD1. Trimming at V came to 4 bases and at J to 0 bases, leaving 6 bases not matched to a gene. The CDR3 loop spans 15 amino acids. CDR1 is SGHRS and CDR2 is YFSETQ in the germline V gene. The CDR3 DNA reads TGCGCCAGCAGCCCCAGACAGGGCGCTAACTATGGCTACACCTTC. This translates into CASSPRQGANYGYTF.

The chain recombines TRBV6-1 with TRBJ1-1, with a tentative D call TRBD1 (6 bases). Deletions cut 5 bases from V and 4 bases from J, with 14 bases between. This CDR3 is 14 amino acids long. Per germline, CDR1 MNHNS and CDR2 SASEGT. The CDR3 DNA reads TGTGCCAGCAGTTGGGACACGCCGGCCACTGAAGCTTTCTTT. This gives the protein CASSWDTPATEAFF.

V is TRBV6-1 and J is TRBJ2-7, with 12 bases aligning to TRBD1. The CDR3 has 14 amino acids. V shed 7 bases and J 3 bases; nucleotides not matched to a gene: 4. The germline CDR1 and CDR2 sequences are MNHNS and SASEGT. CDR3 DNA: TGTGCCAGCATCCGGGACAGGGGGCACTACGAGCAGTACTTC. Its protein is CASIRDRGHYEQYF.

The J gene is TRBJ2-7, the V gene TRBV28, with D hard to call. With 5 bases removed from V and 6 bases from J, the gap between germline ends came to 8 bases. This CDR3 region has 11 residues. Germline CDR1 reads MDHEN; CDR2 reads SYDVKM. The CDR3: CASSLTGEQYF. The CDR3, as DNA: TGTGCCAGCAGTCTCACTGGCGAGCAGTACTTC.

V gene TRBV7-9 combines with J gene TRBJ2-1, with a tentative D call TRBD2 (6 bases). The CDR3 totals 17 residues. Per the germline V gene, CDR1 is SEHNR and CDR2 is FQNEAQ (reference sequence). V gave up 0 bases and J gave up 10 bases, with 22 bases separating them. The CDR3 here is CASSLAAWGSGHGEQFF. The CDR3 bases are TGTGCCAGCAGCTTAGCCGCCTGGGGTAGCGGACACGGGGAGCAGTTCTTC.